This T cell receptor (beta chain) was obtained from a study of response to subunit inactivated influenza vaccine. With 5 bases removed from V and 1 base from J, the gap between germline ends came to 15 bases. Germline V gene data show CDR1 as SEHNR and CDR2 as FQNEAQ (reference sequence). This CDR3 contains 16 residues. Via MiXCR, TCRdb re-called the RT-PCR reads, giving one row per CDR3 protein. The table has about 650,000 distinct CDR3 sequences, around 16% seen once. This sequence originates from a man in his fifties who received an inactivated influenza vaccine. The J gene is TRBJ2-1, the V gene TRBV7-9, with a weak D call TRBD2 (6 bases). This material consisted of PBMCs from blood, taken 12 days after vaccination. The CDR3 DNA sequence: TGTGCCAGCAGCCCTCCCCGGGAGACTTCCTACAATGAGCAGTTCTTC. Residues: CASSPPRETSYNEQFF.